The present TCR beta chain was sequenced within a study of T cells in Graves' hyperthyroidism and ophthalmopathy. Across the study: Peripheral blood samples were taken at initial diagnosis, prior to any treatment. Study-wide results and limits: Most thyroid clonotypes with frequency above 0.001 were detected in blood.

The CDR3 extends over 14 amino acids. The V end lost 8 bases, the J end lost 0 bases, and 11 bases lay between the germline ends. The germline V gene encodes CDR1 SNHLY and CDR2 FYNNEI. The authors obtained PBMCs from over 8.5 ml of fresh peripheral blood. About this clonotype: Its antigen is unknown.

Template material for amplifying TCR beta CDR3 regions consisted of RNA transcripts. The HTBI primer set served for first-round RT-PCR of the TCR CDR3. TCRdb reprocessed the multiplex PCR reads with MiXCR, giving one entry per CDR3 protein. The table records about 640,000 distinct CDR3 sequences, roughly 20% of them present only once. The chain recombines TRBV2 with TRBJ2-1, with D uncertain. The receptor was derived from a man younger than 40 with Graves' ophthalmopathy. Sequenced: blood. Written as DNA, the CDR3 is TGTGCCAGCCTGCCCGGAATCTCCTACAATGAGCAGTTCTTC. Translation gives CASLPGISYNEQFF.